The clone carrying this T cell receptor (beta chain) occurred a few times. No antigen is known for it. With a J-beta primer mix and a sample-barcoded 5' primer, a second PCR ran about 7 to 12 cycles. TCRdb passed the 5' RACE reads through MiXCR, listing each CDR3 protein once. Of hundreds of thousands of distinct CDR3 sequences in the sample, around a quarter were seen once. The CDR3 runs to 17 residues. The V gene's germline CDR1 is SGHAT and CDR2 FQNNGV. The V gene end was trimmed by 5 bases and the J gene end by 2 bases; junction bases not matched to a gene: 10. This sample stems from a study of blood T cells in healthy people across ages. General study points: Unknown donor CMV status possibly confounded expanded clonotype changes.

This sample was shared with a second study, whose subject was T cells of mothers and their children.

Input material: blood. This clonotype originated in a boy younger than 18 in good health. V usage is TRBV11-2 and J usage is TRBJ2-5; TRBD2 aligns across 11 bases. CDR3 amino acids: CASSRSGRVQTQETQYF. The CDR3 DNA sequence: TGTGCCAGCAGCCGTAGCGGGAGGGTACAAACGCAAGAGACCCAGTACTTC.